The 26 T cell receptor beta chains below were found in one sample sequenced in a study of Tregs in tolerant kidney transplant recipients. Generated by immunoSEQ multiplex PCR, the TCRdb table keeps only in-frame clones and is missing some. The table records 60,000 to 65,000 clones, 95% to 98% of them present only once. The sequencing here drew on Tregs from blood, taken before the transplant. The source of these receptors is a human donor who received a combined kidney and bone marrow transplant.

The rearrangement links TRBV7-2 to TRBJ2-4; no clear D. Between the trimmed V and J ends, which lost 3 bases and 6 bases, there was a span of 3 bases. The CDR3 extends over 11 amino acids. Germline loops: CDR1 SGHTA, CDR2 FQGNSA. The CDR3 protein is CASSFGNIQYF. The CDR3 nucleotides read TGTGCCAGCAGCTTCGGAAACATTCAGTACTTC.

This sequence joins TRBV18 and TRBJ2-1; the match to TRBD1 covers 7 bases. V dropped 1 base and J dropped 8; count of bases not matched to a gene: 5. Germline CDR1 reads KGHSH; CDR2 reads LQKENI. The CDR3 length is 14 residues. For the CDR3, the DNA is TGTGCCAGCTCACCACAGGGGGCTATCGATGAGCAGTTCTTC. Translating it yields CASSPQGAIDEQFF.

This clone has a handful of counts. The chain recombines TRBV7-6 with TRBJ1-3, with no clear D. Trimming stripped 5 bases from V and 0 bases from J, with 8 bases between. Germline V CDR1 and CDR2: SGHVS, FNYEAQ. The CDR3 is made up of 14 amino acids. This CDR3 is CASSPINSGNTIYF. The CDR3 bases are TGTGCCAGCAGCCCCATCAACTCTGGAAACACCATATATTTT.

This chain uses TRBV5-1 with TRBJ1-6; D unresolved. The germline V and J ends were trimmed by 0 bases and 0 bases, with 7 bases remaining between them. The CDR3 sequence is 16 residues long. Looked up from germline, CDR1 is SGHRS and CDR2 is YFSETQ. This CDR3 is CASSLDSSSYNSPLHF. CDR3 coding DNA: TGCGCCAGCAGCTTGGACAGCTCCTCCTATAATTCACCCCTCCACTTT.

The chain couples TRBV11-3 to TRBJ1-1; D uncertain. The CDR3 is 13 amino acids. From germline, CDR1 is SGHNT and CDR2 YENEEA. Trimming stripped 2 bases from V and 1 base from J, with 5 bases between. CDR3 coding DNA: TGTGCCAGCAGCTTACTACCGAACACTGAAGCTTTCTTT. Protein product: CASSLLPNTEAFF.

This chain links TRBV15 with TRBJ2-2, with TRBD2 matching over 9 bases. This CDR3 region has 16 residues. V lost 7 bases, J lost 0 bases, and 6 bases stayed unmatched. Germline V gene lookup returns CDR1 LNHNV and CDR2 YYDKDF (reference sequence). The CDR3 DNA reads TGTGCCACCAACCAACTAGCGGGCGCGAACACCGGGGAGCTGTTTTTT. It yields the protein CATNQLAGANTGELFF. The complete variable domain, with remaining parts taken from reference TRBV15 and TRBJ2-2, reads DAMVIQNPRYQVTQFGKPVTLSCSQTLNHNVMYWYQQKSSQAPKLLFHYYDKDFNNEADTPDNFQSRRPNTSFCFLDIRSPGLGDTAMYLCATNQLAGANTGELFFGEGSRLTVL.

V gene TRBV4-3 combines with J gene TRBJ2-3, with TRBD2 identical over 12 bases. Germline CDR1 LGHNA, CDR2 YSLEER. This CDR3 spans 19 amino acids. V lost 0 bases and J lost 3; bases outside the gene matches: 10. The CDR3 region has the DNA TGCGCCAGCAGCCAAGATGCCCTAGCGGGGGGGCCGGGGACAGATACGCAGTATTTT. Its protein product is CASSQDALAGGPGTDTQYF.

V gene TRBV7-6 combines with J gene TRBJ2-7; possible D gene TRBD2, 5 bases. The germline CDR1 and CDR2 sequences are SGHVS and FNYEAQ. Trimming shortened V by 1 base and J by 0 bases, and 10 bases separated the two germline ends. The CDR3 contains 15 residues. CDR3 region: CASSLGRRSSYEQYF. In DNA, the CDR3 is TGTGCCAGCAGCTTAGGCAGGAGGAGCTCCTACGAGCAGTACTTC. Using reference TRBV7-6 and TRBJ2-7 for the parts outside the CDR3, the full variable domain is GAGVSQSPRYKVTKRGQDVALRCDPISGHVSLYWYRQALGQGPEFLTYFNYEAQQDKSGLPNDRFSAERPEGSISTLTIQRTEQRDSAMYRCASSLGRRSSYEQYFGPGTRLTVT.

The rearrangement uses TRBV7-8 and TRBJ1-2; D not resolved. Germline CDR1 SGHVS, CDR2 FQNEAQ. V dropped 5 bases and J dropped 8 bases, with 15 bases sitting between them. The length of the CDR3 is 13 residues. CDR3 in amino acids: CASSLREGRGYTF. The CDR3 coding sequence is TGTGCCAGCAGCCTCCGTGAGGGTAGAGGCTACACCTTC.

This chain uses TRBV5-1 with TRBJ2-1, with D tentatively TRBD1 (5 bases). Germline V lookup: CDR1 SGHRS, CDR2 YFSETQ. This CDR3 comprises 11 residues. V dropped 1 base and J dropped 10 bases, with 6 bases sitting between them. CDR3 DNA sequence: TGCGCCAGCAGCTTGCAGGGAGAGCAGTTCTTC. Residues: CASSLQGEQFF.

This clone is a singleton in its sample. The CDR3 DNA reads TGTGCCAGCAGCCCAGGGACAAAAAAGAACTATGGCTACACCTTC. Encoded protein: CASSPGTKKNYGYTF. The rearrangement joins TRBV9 to TRBJ1-2, with D tentatively TRBD1 (6 bases). The CDR3 totals 15 residues. The germline CDR1 and CDR2 sequences are SGDLS and YYNGEE. V was cut by 4 bases and J by 2 bases, with 15 bases left in between.

CDR3 in amino acids: CASSLQGGADTDTQYF. In DNA, the CDR3 is TGTGCCAGCAGCCTCCAAGGAGGGGCCGACACAGATACGCAGTATTTT. The chain carries TRBV7-3 and TRBJ2-3; possible D gene TRBD2, 6 bases. CDR3 length equals 16 residues. V lost 5 bases and J lost 2, with 17 bases in between. Germline CDR1 and CDR2: SGHTA and FQGTGA.

This clone was detected once. The genes are TRBV28 and TRBJ2-7; 9 bases are a match to TRBD2. Trimming removed 1 base from V and 7 bases from J; junction bases left unmatched: 8. There are 15 residues in the CDR3. CDR1 and CDR2 from the germline V gene are MDHEN and SYDVKM. The CDR3 DNA is TGTGCCAGCAGTTTATTAGCGGGGGAATTAAGGGAGCAGTACTTC. This sequence encodes CASSLLAGELREQYF.

The rearrangement links TRBV25-1 to TRBJ2-2; a possible D gene is TRBD1 (6 bases). Germline assignment: CDR1 MGHDK and CDR2 SYGVNS. The V gene lost 4 bases and the J gene lost 3 bases, with 9 bases spanning the gap. This CDR3 has 14 residues. The CDR3, as DNA: TGTGCCAGCAGTGCCCAGGGGTACACCGGGGAGCTGTTTTTT. Translated: CASSAQGYTGELFF. Drawing the rest from reference TRBV25-1 and TRBJ2-2, the complete variable domain is EADIYQTPRYLVIGTGKKITLECSQTMGHDKMYWYQQDPGMELHLIHYSYGVNSTEKGDLSSESTVSRIRTEHFPLTLESARPSHTSQYLCASSAQGYTGELFFGEGSRLTVL.

The chain joins TRBV5-1 to TRBJ2-2, with TRBD2 matching 8 bases. Germline assignment: CDR1 SGHRS and CDR2 YFSETQ. The CDR3 spans 15 residues. The junction had 3 bases not matched to a gene; V was cut back by 3 bases and J by 2 bases. The CDR3 DNA sequence: TGCGCCAGCAGCTACGGGAGGGCCAACACCGGGGAGCTGTTTTTT. It yields the protein CASSYGRANTGELFF.

V usage is TRBV10-2 and J usage is TRBJ1-1; 8 positions agree with TRBD1. CDR3 length: 13 amino acids. Trimming removed 6 bases from V and 3 bases from J; junction bases left unmatched: 3. Germline values: CDR1 WSHSY, CDR2 SAAADI. CDR3 protein: CASSSTGDTEAFF. The DNA for the CDR3 is TGCGCCAGCAGCTCGACAGGGGACACTGAAGCTTTCTTT.

A single count supports this clone. The chain has TRBV30 and TRBJ1-6; D gene ambiguous. Germline-derived CDR1 and CDR2 are GTSNPN and SVGIG (reference sequence). The CDR3 has 14 amino acids. Trimming removed 0 bases at V and 4 bases at J, with 7 bases between. The CDR3, as DNA: TGTGCCTGGAGTGTAATCGGGTATAATTCACCCCTCCACTTT. Encoded protein: CAWSVIGYNSPLHF.

CDR3 nucleotides: TGTGCCAGCAGTTTCACAGGGGTATTTGGTGGCTACACCTTC. Its protein product is CASSFTGVFGGYTF. The chain recombines TRBV28 with TRBJ1-2; 7 bases match TRBD1. The germline gives CDR1 MDHEN, CDR2 SYDVKM. Unmatched junction bases numbered 8, after V lost 3 bases and J lost 7 bases. The CDR3 spans 14 residues.

The V gene is TRBV9, the J gene TRBJ2-1, with 15 bases matching TRBD2. CDR1 and CDR2 (germline): SGDLS, YYNGEE. There are 18 residues in the CDR3. J was trimmed by 6 bases and V by 4 bases; bases with no gene match: 11. Here the CDR3 reads CASSSGTSGRSWFNEQFF. For the CDR3, the DNA is TGTGCCAGCAGCTCCGGGACTAGCGGGAGGTCTTGGTTCAATGAGCAGTTCTTC.

The rearrangement joins TRBV4-2 to TRBJ1-2; TRBD1 is a possible D gene (6 bases). This CDR3 contains 14 residues. Germline CDR1 and CDR2: LGHNA and YNFKEQ. V was clipped by 4 bases and J by 3 bases, with 12 bases between them. The CDR3 coding sequence is TGTGCCAGCAGCCGGGCTGCAGGGGACTATGGCTACACCTTC. Protein: CASSRAAGDYGYTF.

V usage is TRBV4-1 and J usage is TRBJ1-3; tentatively, D is TRBD1 (5 bases). The CDR3 has 18 amino acids. Germline V CDR1 and CDR2: MGHRA, YSYEKL. The ends were cut back, 1 base at V and 0 bases at J, with 16 bases in the middle. The CDR3 sequence: CASSQVLGPGISGNTIYF. For the CDR3, the DNA is TGCGCCAGCAGCCAAGTATTGGGGCCCGGCATCTCTGGAAACACCATATATTTT.

The V gene is TRBV25-1, the J gene TRBJ2-5; D unresolved. CDR1 is MGHDK and CDR2 is SYGVNS in the germline V gene. The V gene lost 7 bases and the J gene lost 7 bases, with 10 bases spanning the gap. The CDR3 extends over 11 amino acids. This CDR3 reads CASNWYGTQYF. CDR3 sequence (DNA): TGTGCCAGCAATTGGTACGGGACCCAGTACTTC.

This chain uses TRBV5-1 with TRBJ2-7, with TRBD2 matching over 8 bases. Germline V lookup: CDR1 SGHRS, CDR2 YFSETQ. CDR3 size: 14 residues. Trimming at V came to 4 bases and at J to 2 bases, leaving 5 bases not matched to a gene. CDR3 loop: CASSRAGGAYEQYF. The CDR3 DNA follows: TGCGCCAGCAGCCGCGCGGGGGGTGCCTACGAGCAGTACTTC.

The chain couples TRBV7-8 to TRBJ2-7; no firm D call. The CDR3 has 15 residues. Germline loops: CDR1 SGHVS, CDR2 FQNEAQ. Trimming shortened V by 2 bases and J by 4 bases, and 15 bases separated the two germline ends. Written as DNA, the CDR3 is TGTGCCAGCAGCTTACTCGTGGTCCGGTCTTACGAGCAGTACTTC. It codes for CASSLLVVRSYEQYF.

A single count supports this clone. DNA for the CDR3: TGCGCCAGCAGCTTACTTAGCCCCCACACAGATACGCAGTATTTT. It encodes CASSLLSPHTDTQYF. V is TRBV5-1 and J is TRBJ2-3; D is unresolved. The ends were cut back, 2 bases at V and 2 bases at J, with 12 bases in the middle. CDR3 size: 15 residues. Looked up from germline, CDR1 is SGHRS and CDR2 is YFSETQ.

This clone was seen just once. The genes are TRBV18 and TRBJ1-3, with D maybe TRBD1 (5 bases). The CDR3 runs to 16 residues. V lost 1 base and J 4 bases, leaving 14 bases between the germline ends. CDR1 is KGHSH and CDR2 is LQKENI in the germline V gene. The CDR3 DNA is TGTGCCAGCTCACCACTTAACAGGCCATCAGGAAACACCATATATTTT. It encodes CASSPLNRPSGNTIYF.